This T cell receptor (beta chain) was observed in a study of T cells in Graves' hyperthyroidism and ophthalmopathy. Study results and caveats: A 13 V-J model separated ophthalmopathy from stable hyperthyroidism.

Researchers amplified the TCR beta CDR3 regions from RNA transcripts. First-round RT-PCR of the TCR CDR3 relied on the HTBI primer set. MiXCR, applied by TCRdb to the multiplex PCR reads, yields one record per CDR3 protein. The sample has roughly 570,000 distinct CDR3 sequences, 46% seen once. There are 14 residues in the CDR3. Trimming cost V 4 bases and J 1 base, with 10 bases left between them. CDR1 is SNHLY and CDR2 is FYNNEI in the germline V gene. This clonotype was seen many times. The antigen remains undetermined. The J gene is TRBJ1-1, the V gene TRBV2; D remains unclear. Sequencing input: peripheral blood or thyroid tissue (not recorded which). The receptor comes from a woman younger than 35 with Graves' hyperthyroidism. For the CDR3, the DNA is TGTGCCAGCAGTGCCACAGCCCCGAACACTGAAGCTTTCTTT. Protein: CASSATAPNTEAFF.